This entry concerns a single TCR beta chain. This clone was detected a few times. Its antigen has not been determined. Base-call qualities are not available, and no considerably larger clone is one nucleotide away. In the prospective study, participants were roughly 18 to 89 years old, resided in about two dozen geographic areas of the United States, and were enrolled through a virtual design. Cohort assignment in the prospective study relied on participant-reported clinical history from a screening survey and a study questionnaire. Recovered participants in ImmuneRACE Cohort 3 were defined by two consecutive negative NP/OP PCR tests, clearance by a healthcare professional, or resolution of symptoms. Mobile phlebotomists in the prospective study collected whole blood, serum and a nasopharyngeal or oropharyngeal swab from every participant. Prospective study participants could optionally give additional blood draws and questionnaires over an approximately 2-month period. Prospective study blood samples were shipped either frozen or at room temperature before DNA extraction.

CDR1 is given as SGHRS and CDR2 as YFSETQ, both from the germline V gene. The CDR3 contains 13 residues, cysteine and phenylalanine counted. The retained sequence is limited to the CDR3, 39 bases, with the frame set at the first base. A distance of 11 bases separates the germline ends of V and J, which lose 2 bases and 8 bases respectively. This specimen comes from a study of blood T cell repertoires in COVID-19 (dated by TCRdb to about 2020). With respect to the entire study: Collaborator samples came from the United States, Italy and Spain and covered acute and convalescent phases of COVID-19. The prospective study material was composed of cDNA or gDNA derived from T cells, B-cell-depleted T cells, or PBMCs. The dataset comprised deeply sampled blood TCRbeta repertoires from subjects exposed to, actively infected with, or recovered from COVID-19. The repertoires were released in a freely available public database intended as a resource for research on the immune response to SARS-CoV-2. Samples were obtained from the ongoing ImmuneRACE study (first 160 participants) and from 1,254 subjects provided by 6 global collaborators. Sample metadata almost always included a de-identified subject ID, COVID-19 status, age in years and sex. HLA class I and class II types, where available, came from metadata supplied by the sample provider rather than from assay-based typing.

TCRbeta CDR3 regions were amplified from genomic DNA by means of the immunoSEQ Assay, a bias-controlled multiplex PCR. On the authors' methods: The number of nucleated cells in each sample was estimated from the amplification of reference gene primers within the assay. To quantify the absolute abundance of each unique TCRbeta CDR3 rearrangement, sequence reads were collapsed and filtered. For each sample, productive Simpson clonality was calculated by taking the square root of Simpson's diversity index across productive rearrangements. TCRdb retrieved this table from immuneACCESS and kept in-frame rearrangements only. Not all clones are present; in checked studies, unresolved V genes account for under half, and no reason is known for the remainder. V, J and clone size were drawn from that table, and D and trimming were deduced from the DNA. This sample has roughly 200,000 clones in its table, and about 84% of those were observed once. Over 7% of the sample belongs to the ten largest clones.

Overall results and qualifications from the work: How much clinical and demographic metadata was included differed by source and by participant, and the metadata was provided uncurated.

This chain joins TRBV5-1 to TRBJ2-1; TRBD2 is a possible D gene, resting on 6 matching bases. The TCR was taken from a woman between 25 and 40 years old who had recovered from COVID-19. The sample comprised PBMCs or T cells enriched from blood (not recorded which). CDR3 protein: CASSFSSEHEQFF. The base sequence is TGCGCCAGCAGCTTTTCTAGCGAACATGAGCAGTTCTTC.